The present entry profiles one T cell receptor (beta chain) with its context. Looked up from germline, CDR1 is SGDLS and CDR2 is YYNGEE. The length of the CDR3 is 13 residues. Trimming pared 7 bases from V and 5 bases from J, leaving 13 bases between. This entry comes from a study of blood T cell repertoires in COVID-19. Per the original methods: Estimated nucleated cell counts came from reference gene primer amplification. Sequencing used immunoSEQ multiplex PCR; TCRdb keeps in-frame clones, though not all of them. D and trimming were read from the DNA, whereas the V and J calls and clone size are those reported in that table. The table shows about 220,000 clones, with around 80% occurring only once.

Material: peripheral blood. The rearrangement joins TRBV9 to TRBJ2-1; perhaps TRBD2 as D (5 bases). The sequence derives from a man aged 45-60 years with active or convalescent COVID-19. The CDR3 sequence: CASGPSPDNEQFF. DNA for the CDR3: TGTGCCAGCGGTCCTAGCCCCGACAATGAGCAGTTCTTC.